The T cell receptor (beta chain) under discussion was sequenced for a study of blood T cell repertoires in COVID-19. About the research overall: PBMCs, B-cell-depleted T cells, or T cells were the source of the cDNA or gDNA that made up the material.

Each recovered donor of Cohort 3 presented with two negative PCRs, clearance, or symptom resolution. Trimming removed 3 bases from V and 5 bases from J, with 8 bases in between. The CDR3 contains 13 residues. Germline V gene data show CDR1 as MDHEN and CDR2 as SYDVKM. In the original analysis: Estimation of nucleated cell counts was performed using reference gene primer amplification. Here immunoSEQ multiplex PCR was the method, and the copy in TCRdb shows in-frame clones only, minus some. V and J calls and clone size come straight from that table; D and trimming were deduced from the DNA. The data show 310,000 or so clones, around 90% seen once.

This clonotype was sampled from a woman aged 40 to 50 who had recovered from COVID-19. J is TRBJ2-1 and V is TRBV28; D is uncertain. The sample comprised PBMCs or T cells enriched from blood (not recorded which). This chain's CDR3 is CASSFDTHNEQFF. CDR3 coding DNA: TGTGCCAGCAGTTTCGACACCCACAATGAGCAGTTCTTC.